The clone carrying this T cell receptor beta chain turned up a few times. With no exceptions, donors were healthy Caucasians. The record originates from a study of identical twins. Trimming removed 6 bases from V and 4 bases from J; junction bases left unmatched: 6. CDR3 length: 14 amino acids. Through template switching, a universal primer site was introduced, and the cDNA contained unique molecular identifiers. TCRdb processed the 5' RACE reads anew with MiXCR; each CDR3 protein has one entry. The sample lists over 600,000 distinct CDR3 sequences, 21% occurring once. A further study also used this sample, focusing on T cells expressing NK-cell markers.

The chain links TRBV12-3 or TRBV12-4 to TRBJ1-2; TRBD1 matches 9 bases. What was sequenced was PBMCs. The sequence derives from a woman under 30 in good health. As DNA, the CDR3 is TGTGCCAGCAGCACCGGACAGGGGACCTATGGCTACACCTTC. Amino acids: CASSTGQGTYGYTF.